A single sample is the source of the 5 T cell receptor beta chains below, sequenced in a study of blood T cells in healthy people across ages. For the second PCR, which ran for roughly 6 to 12 cycles, a sample-barcoded 5' primer and a J-beta primer mix were used. Each CDR3 protein gets one entry after TCRdb re-called the 5' RACE reads with MiXCR. The sample lists about 1,000,000 distinct CDR3 sequences, under 45% occurring once. The specimen sequenced was blood. The receptors stem from a woman in her fifties or sixties in good health.

The chain joins TRBV6-6 to TRBJ1-2, with a tentative D call TRBD1 (5 bases). The CDR3 covers 13 residues. Trimming removed 7 bases at V and 5 bases at J, with 14 bases between. Looked up from germline, CDR1 is MNHNY and CDR2 is SVGAGI (reference sequence). The CDR3 bases are TGTGCCAGCACCGGGGGAATTGCTTATGGCTACACCTTC. Translation: CASTGGIAYGYTF.

The chain joins TRBV20-1 to TRBJ2-5; the D gene could be TRBD1 or TRBD2 (5 bases each). Germline V lookup: CDR1 DFQATT, CDR2 SNEGSKA (reference sequence). CDR3 length equals 13 residues. V shed 5 bases and J shed 5 bases, with 15 bases lying between them. The CDR3 protein is CSAEVLGEETQYF. The DNA for the CDR3 is TGCAGTGCTGAAGTATTGGGGGAGGAGACCCAGTACTTC.

In this sample, this clonotype turned up a few times. The rearrangement joins TRBV28 to TRBJ2-3; the D is unclear. The CDR3 loop spans 13 amino acids. V shed 4 bases and J shed 4 bases, with 9 bases lying between them. CDR1 MDHEN and CDR2 SYDVKM come from the germline V gene. The CDR3 sequence: CASSSLAPDTQYF. Written as DNA, the CDR3 is TGTGCCAGCAGTTCTTTAGCCCCAGATACGCAGTATTTT.

Only a few counts were recorded for this clonotype. The chain carries TRBV6-1 and TRBJ1-2; D is ambiguous. Germline CDR1 reads MNHNS; CDR2 reads SASEGT. Trimming pared 0 bases from V and 5 bases from J, leaving 7 bases between. The CDR3 consists of 13 residues. The CDR3 loop reads CASSEAGQYGYTF. Here the CDR3 DNA reads TGTGCCAGCAGTGAAGCCGGGCAGTATGGCTACACCTTC.

In its sample, this clonotype was seen once. V usage is TRBV6-5 and J usage is TRBJ2-7, with TRBD2 identical over 12 bases. With the DNA end fitting TRBJ2-5 better, the J assignment may be wrong. Germline CDR1 MNHEY, CDR2 SVGAGI. The length of the CDR3 is 15 residues. CDR3 residues: CASTLRLAGDETQYF. In DNA, the CDR3 is TGTGCCAGCACCTTGCGACTAGCGGGAGACGAGACCCAGTACTTC.